Each of the 21 T cell receptor beta chains below was sequenced from the same sample in a study of T cell responses to AZD1222 COVID-19 vaccine. Some clones are missing from TCRdb's copy, which holds only in-frame ones; the method was immunoSEQ multiplex PCR. The data contain approximately 110,000 clones, around 90% of them singletons. Sequenced material: peripheral blood, taken on day 0 of AZD1222 vaccination. The source is an adult in good health.

The rearrangement joins TRBV29-1 to TRBJ2-2; TRBD2 matches 10 bases. The germline gives CDR1 SQVTM, CDR2 ANQGSEA. V was pared by 3 bases and J by 2 bases, with 3 bases of the junction left unmatched. The CDR3 spans 15 residues. Here the CDR3 DNA reads TGCAGCGTTGATTCTAGCGGGGGTAACACCGGGGAGCTGTTTTTT. Protein sequence: CSVDSSGGNTGELFF.

This clone was observed a handful of times. The chain links TRBV15 to TRBJ2-2; weak D call: TRBD2 (6 bases). The CDR3 totals 15 residues. V was cut by 4 bases and J by 7 bases, with 16 bases left in between. CDR1 is LNHNV, CDR2 YYDKDF, per germline (reference sequence). The CDR3 DNA reads TGTGCCACCAGCAAAAGAATAGGGAGGAGCGGGGAGCTGTTTTTT. The encoded protein is CATSKRIGRSGELFF.

This clone has a count of ten or more. This rearrangement joins TRBV7-9 to TRBJ2-1; 10 nucleotides match TRBD2. The CDR3 has 15 amino acids. CDR1 is SEHNR and CDR2 is FQNEAQ in the germline V gene (reference sequence). The junction had 6 bases not matched to a gene; V was cut back by 3 bases and J by 7 bases. The CDR3 loop is CASSFTSGISNEQFF. The CDR3 coding sequence is TGTGCCAGCAGCTTTACTAGCGGGATAAGTAATGAGCAGTTCTTC.

The chain uses TRBV7-2 and TRBJ2-7; the match to TRBD1 covers 7 bases. Per germline, CDR1 SGHTA and CDR2 FQGNSA. CDR3 length: 15 amino acids. V shed 1 base and J 3 bases; nucleotides not matched to a gene: 6. CDR3: CASSLVRTGYYEQYF. For the CDR3, the DNA is TGTGCCAGCAGCTTAGTTCGGACAGGTTACTACGAGCAGTACTTC.

The CDR3 DNA follows: TGTGCCAGCAGTTTCTGGGGGCTAAACACCGGGGAGCTGTTTTTT. Amino acid sequence: CASSFWGLNTGELFF. The chain joins TRBV4-2 to TRBJ2-2, with D possibly TRBD1 on 6 matching bases. CDR3 length: 15 residues. Trimming shortened V by 6 bases and J by 2 bases, and 13 bases separated the two germline ends. Looked up from germline, CDR1 is LGHNA and CDR2 is YNFKEQ.

V is TRBV30 and J is TRBJ1-2; TRBD1 is a possible D gene (6 bases). Germline CDR1 GTSNPN, CDR2 SVGIG (reference sequence). Trimming took 3 bases from V and 7 from J, leaving 9 bases between them. The CDR3 is 11 residues long. DNA for the CDR3: TGTGCCTGGAGAACAGGGTTTGGCTACACCTTC. Its protein is CAWRTGFGYTF.

The CDR3 sequence: CASSPELADAYEQYF. DNA of the CDR3: TGCGCCAGCAGCCCGGAACTAGCGGACGCCTACGAGCAGTACTTC. The chain carries TRBV5-1 and TRBJ2-7, with 8 nucleotides matching TRBD2. The J segment lost 2 bases and the V segment lost 4 bases, leaving 8 bases of the junction unmatched. The CDR3 runs to 15 residues. The germline V gene encodes CDR1 SGHRS and CDR2 YFSETQ.

This clone was seen once. The V call is TRBV11-2, the J call TRBJ1-2; D possibly corresponds to TRBD1 (6 bases). Germline assignment: CDR1 SGHAT and CDR2 FQNNGV. Trimming removed 7 bases from V and 8 bases from J, with 26 bases in between. The CDR3 is made up of 16 amino acids. The DNA for the CDR3 is TGTGCCAGCATCCGAGAGTTGGGGGATACAGGGTCCGGCTACACCTTC. Its protein product is CASIRELGDTGSGYTF. Using reference TRBV11-2 and TRBJ1-2 for the parts outside the CDR3, the full variable domain is EAGVAQSPRYKIIEKRQSVAFWCNPISGHATLYWYQQILGQGPKLLIQFQNNGVVDDSQLPKDRFSAERLKGVDSTLKIQPAKLEDSAVYLCASIRELGDTGSGYTFGSGTRLTVV.

The chain combines TRBV19 with TRBJ1-2; D is unclear. Trimming removed 2 bases from V and 4 bases from J, with 11 bases in between. The germline gives CDR1 LNHDA, CDR2 SQIVND (reference sequence). This CDR3 region has 14 residues. As DNA, the CDR3 is TGTGCCAGTAGTATAACAGCCACCAGCTATGGCTACACCTTC. Its translation: CASSITATSYGYTF.

The rearrangement links TRBV28 to TRBJ2-1; 10 bases line up with TRBD2. The junction had 8 bases not matched to a gene; V was cut back by 3 bases and J by 6 bases. This CDR3 has 16 residues. CDR1 is MDHEN and CDR2 is SYDVKM in the germline V gene. CDR3 sequence: CASSLGLAPPVNEQFF. CDR3 nucleotides: TGTGCCAGCAGTTTGGGACTAGCGCCGCCGGTCAATGAGCAGTTCTTC.

The rearrangement joins TRBV13 to TRBJ2-1, with 10 bases identical to TRBD1. Per germline, CDR1 PRHDT and CDR2 FYEKMQ (reference sequence). This CDR3 region has 17 residues. Unmatched junction bases numbered 13, after V lost 8 bases and J lost 3 bases. CDR3 DNA: TGTGCCAGCGGATTACTTACTGGGGACAGGGGCTACAATGAGCAGTTCTTC. Translating it yields CASGLLTGDRGYNEQFF. The variable domain in full, completed from reference TRBV13 and TRBJ2-1, reads AAGVIQSPRHLIKEKRETATLKCYPIPRHDTVYWYQQGPGQDPQFLISFYEKMQSDKGSIPDRFSAQQFSDYHSELNMSSLELGDSALYFCASGLLTGDRGYNEQFFGPGTRLTVL.

This chain links TRBV30 with TRBJ1-5; D ambiguous. There are 11 residues in the CDR3. V lost 0 bases and J 7 bases, leaving 4 bases between the germline ends. Germline CDR1 reads GTSNPN; CDR2 reads SVGIG (reference sequence). This CDR3 is CAWSVGQPQHF. CDR3 coding DNA: TGTGCCTGGAGTGTTGGGCAGCCCCAGCATTTT.

This chain uses TRBV15 with TRBJ1-5; 11 bases fit TRBD1. The CDR3 runs to 19 residues. The germline CDR1 and CDR2 sequences are LNHNV and YYDKDF (reference sequence). V was pared by 0 bases and J by 0 bases, with 7 bases of the junction left unmatched. Written as DNA, the CDR3 is TGTGCCACCAGCAGAGATCGGGGGACAGGGGGTTCTAGCAATCAGCCCCAGCATTTT. It codes for CATSRDRGTGGSSNQPQHF.

The chain combines TRBV7-2 with TRBJ2-7, with D perhaps TRBD1 or TRBD2 (6 bases each). The CDR3 length is 14 residues. Germline CDR1 is SGHTA and CDR2 is FQGNSA. Trimming stripped 8 bases from V and 6 bases from J, with 20 bases between. The CDR3 bases are TGTGCCAGCGGACGGGACAACCCGGGGGCCGAGCAGTACTTC. Its translation is CASGRDNPGAEQYF.

This chain links TRBV4-3 with TRBJ2-5, with 9 bases matching TRBD2. J gave up 4 bases and V 2 bases, and 11 bases lay outside the gene matches. CDR1 and CDR2 (germline): LGHNA, YSLEER. The CDR3 extends over 17 amino acids. The CDR3, as DNA: TGCGCCAGCAGCCAAAGGCGGGTTAGCGGGGGTGGAGAGACCCAGTACTTC. This gives the protein CASSQRRVSGGGETQYF.

This clone has just one count. CDR3 in DNA: TGTGCCAGCAGCTCAGGGACAGGGGGCGTCACTGAAGCTTTCTTT. It is translated as CASSSGTGGVTEAFF. V usage is TRBV9 and J usage is TRBJ1-1; the match to TRBD1 covers 12 bases. Germline lookup yields CDR1 SGDLS and CDR2 YYNGEE. V was pared by 4 bases and J by 4 bases, with 5 bases of the junction left unmatched. The CDR3 runs to 15 residues.

This chain's CDR3 is CASSPQGWGYTF. The CDR3 DNA follows: TGTGCCAGCAGTCCCCAGGGTTGGGGCTACACCTTC. The V and J genes are TRBV27 and TRBJ1-2; a weak D match, TRBD1 (5 bases). Trimming removed 5 bases at V and 8 bases at J, with 12 bases between. The CDR3 has 12 amino acids. Germline V lookup: CDR1 MNHEY, CDR2 SMNVEV (reference sequence).

The chain recombines TRBV19 with TRBJ1-1; D unresolved. From germline, CDR1 is LNHDA and CDR2 SQIVND (reference sequence). The V gene lost 3 bases and the J gene lost 1 base, with 15 bases spanning the gap. The CDR3 contains 16 residues. This CDR3 is CASSMSRKRSNTEAFF. CDR3 DNA: TGTGCCAGTAGTATGAGCCGAAAGAGGTCGAACACTGAAGCTTTCTTT.

The chain recombines TRBV5-4 with TRBJ2-5, with no clear D. The CDR3 runs 15 residues. The V gene's germline CDR1 is SGHNT and CDR2 YYREEE (reference sequence). Trimming shortened V by 6 bases and J by 1 base, and 16 bases separated the two germline ends. The CDR3 is CASIASPLFQETQYF. CDR3 DNA: TGTGCCAGCATCGCCTCCCCCTTATTCCAAGAGACCCAGTACTTC. Filled out from reference TRBV5-4 and TRBJ2-5, the complete variable domain reads ETGVTQSPTHLIKTRGQQVTLRCSSQSGHNTVSWYQQALGQGPQFIFQYYREEENGRGNFPPRFSGLQFPNYSSELNVNALELDDSALYLCASIASPLFQETQYFGPGTRLLVL.

The chain uses TRBV7-2 and TRBJ2-5, with D possibly being TRBD2 (5 bases). The V gene's germline CDR1 is SGHTA and CDR2 FQGNSA. The CDR3 spans 14 residues. Trimming took 4 bases from V and 5 from J, leaving 14 bases between them. Here the CDR3 DNA reads TGTGCCAGCAGCTCTGGAGCGGTTGTGGAGACCCAGTACTTC. This sequence encodes CASSSGAVVETQYF. The entire variable domain, with the rest obtained from reference TRBV7-2 and TRBJ2-5, is as follows: GAGVSQSPSNKVTEKGKDVELRCDPISGHTALYWYRQSLGQGLEFLIYFQGNSAPDKSGLPSDRFSAERTGGSVSTLTIQRTQQEDSAVYLCASSSGAVVETQYFGPGTRLLVL.

V is TRBV4-2 and J is TRBJ2-2, with D tentatively TRBD2 (7 bases). Germline CDR1 LGHNA, CDR2 YNFKEQ. CDR3 length equals 19 residues. Deletions cut 2 bases from V and 0 bases from J, with 19 bases between. CDR3 protein: CASSQKGGPGGSNTGELFF. As DNA, the CDR3 is TGTGCCAGCAGCCAAAAAGGCGGTCCGGGGGGCTCGAACACCGGGGAGCTGTTTTTT.